This section outlines one T cell receptor (beta chain) sequence together with its context. Its specificity is unknown. This entry is derived from a study of T cell responses to AZD1222 COVID-19 vaccine. Repertoires were generated with immunoSEQ multiplex PCR, while TCRdb's copy carries only in-frame clones and drops some. The sample holds fewer than 200,000 clones; 70% to 90% are singletons and the top ten take 0.95% to 1.1%. The germline V gene encodes CDR1 LNHDA and CDR2 SQIVND (reference sequence). The CDR3 is 16 residues long. After removal of 10 bases from V and 3 bases from J, the junction contained 14 bases not matched to a gene. Whole-study findings and limits: Spike was spanned by vaccine-associated CD4 TCRs, which were dominant at 160-218 and 743-854. With two AZD1222 doses given, Spike-specific TCR breadth and depth both rose.

The TCR comes from an adult who received the AZD1222 COVID-19 vaccine. Sequencing was performed on peripheral blood, taken 28 days after the second AZD1222 dose. This chain joins TRBV19 and TRBJ2-2; 7 nucleotides match TRBD1. As DNA, the CDR3 is TGTGCCACCACGAGGGGGCAGGGGATCTACACCGGGGAGCTGTTTTTT. This gives the protein CATTRGQGIYTGELFF.